This T cell receptor beta chain was observed in a study of cytomegalovirus exposure and HLA in healthy donors. This PCR relied on a set of 60 Vbeta primers and 13 Jbeta primers. Data came from immunoSEQ multiplex PCR; TCRdb stores just in-frame clones and leaves some out. The sample carries about 120,000 clones, roughly 69% recorded once. Study-wide findings and caveats: Associated with cytomegalovirus, according to the listing, were fewer than 200 TCR beta chains.

Germline V gene data show CDR1 as MDHEN and CDR2 as SYDVKM. Unmatched junction bases numbered 9, after V lost 3 bases and J lost 8 bases. CDR3 length: 16 residues. Notes on this clone: Its cognate antigen is unknown.

The clonotype originates from a woman aged 40-49 years in good health and CMV-seropositive. The sequenced material came from PBMCs. The V call is TRBV28, the J call TRBJ1-4; 10 bases are shared with TRBD1. CDR3: CASSFLGGQGIEKLFF. The CDR3 nucleotides read TGTGCCAGCAGTTTCCTTGGGGGACAGGGGATCGAAAAACTGTTTTTT.